The 32 T cell receptor beta chains presented below share a single source sample, sequenced in a study of vaccination effects on CD4 cells after COVID-19. The culture ran for roughly ten days before CD4+ T cells were isolated. By PCR, the person was confirmed to have had SARS-CoV-2 infection between March and December 2020. Participants were vaccinated with two doses of either the BNT162b2 or mRNA-1273 vaccine. Produced via immunoSEQ multiplex PCR; TCRdb's table is partial and in-frame only. The table lists some 31,000 clones, roughly four fifths of them singletons, with around 7% in the top ten. These receptors' antigens are unknown. The sample was CD4+ T cells from PBMCs cultured without peptide, taken after COVID-19 vaccination. These receptors were collected from a human donor who had a prior SARS-CoV-2 infection.

This clone was recorded only once. V and J are TRBV6-2 or TRBV6-3 and TRBJ2-4; TRBD2 matches 7 bases. This CDR3 region has 16 residues. Germline V lookup: CDR1 MNHEY, CDR2 SVGEGT. Trimming cost V 2 bases and J 2 bases; bases outside gene matches: 6. The DNA of the CDR3 is TGTGCCAGCAGTTACGTCTGGGGGGGGACCAAAAACATTCAGTACTTC. As protein: CASSYVWGGTKNIQYF.

This clone was found once. The J gene is TRBJ1-2, the V gene TRBV7-9; 7 bases are a match to TRBD1. The J segment lost 0 bases and the V segment lost 1 base, leaving 5 bases of the junction unmatched. CDR1 SEHNR and CDR2 FQNEAQ come from the germline V gene (reference sequence). The CDR3 sequence is 16 residues long. The CDR3 DNA reads TGTGCCAGCAGCTTAGTTGGGGACAGAGCTAACTATGGCTACACCTTC. This translates into CASSLVGDRANYGYTF.

The chain employs TRBV7-2 and TRBJ2-4; TRBD1 matches 7 bases. With V trimmed by 1 base and J by 7 bases, 4 bases remained unmatched. Germline-derived CDR1 and CDR2 are SGHTA and FQGNSA. The CDR3 extends over 14 amino acids. Written as DNA, the CDR3 is TGTGCCAGCAGCTTAGACCCGGGACAGAACATTCAGTACTTC. Protein product: CASSLDPGQNIQYF.

The chain couples TRBV5-4 to TRBJ2-3, with no clear D. Trimming shortened V by 0 bases and J by 0 bases, and 11 bases separated the two germline ends. CDR1 and CDR2 from the germline V gene are SGHNT and YYREEE (reference sequence). The CDR3 contains 16 residues. The CDR3 loop reads CASSLGVEPSTDTQYF. In nucleotides, the CDR3 is TGTGCCAGCAGCTTGGGGGTGGAGCCTAGCACAGATACGCAGTATTTT.

The rearrangement joins TRBV4-1 to TRBJ1-4; TRBD1 matches 7 bases. The CDR3 has 15 residues. V lost 4 bases and J lost 3; bases outside the gene matches: 5. Germline CDR1 is MGHRA and CDR2 is YSYEKL. CDR3 sequence: CASSRPGQSNEKLFF. CDR3 nucleotide sequence: TGCGCCAGCAGCCGGCCGGGACAGTCTAATGAAAAACTGTTTTTT.

V and J are TRBV19 and TRBJ2-3; D perhaps matches TRBD1 (5 bases). CDR3 length equals 15 residues. Trimming took off 6 bases at V and 0 bases at J, with 13 bases between the two ends. Germline CDR1 reads LNHDA; CDR2 reads SQIVND (reference sequence). CDR3 sequence: CASRGLDSSTDTQYF. The CDR3 DNA is TGTGCCAGTAGGGGCCTAGACAGTAGCACAGATACGCAGTATTTT. Combining the CDR3 with reference TRBV19 and TRBJ2-3 gives the whole variable domain DGGITQSPKYLFRKEGQNVTLSCEQNLNHDAMYWYRQDPGQGLRLIYYSQIVNDFQKGDIAEGYSVSREKKESFPLTVTSAQKNPTAFYLCASRGLDSSTDTQYFGPGTRLTVL.

The gene calls are TRBV5-3 and TRBJ2-7; D is unresolved. TRBV5-3 is an ORF, and what it does is uncertain. The V and J ends lost 4 bases and 6 bases respectively, with 8 bases between them. This CDR3 contains 11 residues. CDR3 in amino acids: CARSPLGEQYF. The CDR3 DNA is TGTGCCAGAAGCCCTCTTGGCGAGCAGTACTTC.

This chain links TRBV6-5 with TRBJ2-2; D unresolved. The CDR3 spans 16 residues. V lost 2 bases to trimming and J lost 1 base, with 11 bases between them. From germline, CDR1 is MNHEY and CDR2 SVGAGI. CDR3 in DNA: TGTGCCAGCAGTTACGTCGCGATATTGAACACCGGGGAGCTGTTTTTT. Its protein product is CASSYVAILNTGELFF.

The genes are TRBV6-5 and TRBJ1-1; 8 bases are a match to TRBD1. Germline loops: CDR1 MNHEY, CDR2 SVGAGI. The CDR3 is made up of 14 amino acids. Trimming at V came to 8 bases and at J to 11 bases, leaving 16 bases not matched to a gene. The CDR3 DNA is TGTGCCAGCCTTGACGCTCTTAGGACAGGGACGGCTTTCTTT. This encodes CASLDALRTGTAFF.

The chain couples TRBV12-3 or TRBV12-4 to TRBJ1-4, with no clear D. Trimming cost V 1 base and J 4 bases, with 1 base left between them. The CDR3 is 12 residues long. The CDR3 DNA is TGTGCCAGCAGTTTAGATAATGAAAAACTGTTTTTT. Encoded protein: CASSLDNEKLFF.

J is TRBJ2-7 and V is TRBV15, with a weak D call TRBD1 (5 bases). V lost 0 bases and J lost 4, with 7 bases in between. The CDR3 sequence is 13 residues long. Germline values: CDR1 LNHNV, CDR2 YYDKDF (reference sequence). The DNA of the CDR3 is TGTGCCACCAGCAGAGATAAGGGGTACGAGCAGTACTTC. Its translation: CATSRDKGYEQYF.

This clone is labeled medium-sized. The V and J genes are TRBV2 and TRBJ1-6; a possible D gene is TRBD1 (5 bases). From germline, CDR1 is SNHLY and CDR2 FYNNEI. V was clipped by 8 bases and J by 12 bases, with 17 bases between them. This CDR3 comprises 13 residues. CDR3 DNA: TGTGCCAGCCGCCGCGGGGCACTTCAACCCCTCCACTTT. Protein: CASRRGALQPLHF.

V and J are TRBV6-5 and TRBJ2-7; no firm D call. Per the germline V gene, CDR1 is MNHEY and CDR2 is SVGAGI. V shed 5 bases and J shed 3 bases, with 17 bases lying between them. The CDR3 spans 15 residues. CDR3 protein: CASSLGNGWGYEQYF. DNA for the CDR3: TGTGCCAGCAGTCTTGGGAACGGGTGGGGCTACGAGCAGTACTTC.

This clone showed up just once. This rearrangement joins TRBV7-9 to TRBJ1-3; D not certain. The V gene lost 10 bases and the J gene lost 5 bases, with 9 bases spanning the gap. From germline, CDR1 is SEHNR and CDR2 FQNEAQ (reference sequence). CDR3 size: 11 residues. The DNA of the CDR3 is TGTGCCACCGAGGGTCGAAACACCATATATTTT. Its protein product is CATEGRNTIYF.

This clone was counted a single time. This sequence joins TRBV4-1 and TRBJ2-7; no definite D call. The V gene lost 3 bases and the J gene lost 3 bases, with 15 bases spanning the gap. The CDR3 has 15 residues. Germline V gives CDR1 MGHRA, CDR2 YSYEKL. The CDR3 nucleotides read TGCGCCAGCAGCCACCAGACCCAAAAAGGCTACGAGCAGTACTTC. Protein: CASSHQTQKGYEQYF.

This chain links TRBV5-1 with TRBJ1-1, with a possible D match to TRBD1 (6 bases). Trimming removed 7 bases from V and 6 bases from J, with 16 bases in between. Germline lookup yields CDR1 SGHRS and CDR2 YFSETQ. The CDR3 runs to 13 residues. Here the CDR3 DNA reads TGCGCCAGCCGTGGACTGGAGGGGGCTGAAGCTTTCTTT. This codes for CASRGLEGAEAFF.

A note on this clone: The junction does not match germline at one end; this may be a read error. The chain combines TRBV10-3 with TRBJ2-7; 12 positions agree with TRBD2. Germline CDR1 reads ENHRY; CDR2 reads SYGVKD. This CDR3 region has 14 residues. The CDR3 coding sequence is TGTGCCACCAGTGAGACTAGCGGGAGCCACGAGCAGTACTTC. Its translation: CATSETSGSHEQYF.

The gene calls are TRBV7-9 and TRBJ2-7; D is unclear. Germline loops: CDR1 SEHNR, CDR2 FQNEAQ (reference sequence). This CDR3 is 17 amino acids long. The ends were cut back, 0 bases at V and 2 bases at J, with 17 bases in the middle. The CDR3 sequence: CASSLAGGLSLAYEQYF. The CDR3 nucleotides are TGTGCCAGCAGCTTAGCGGGCGGTTTATCCCTGGCCTACGAGCAGTACTTC. Drawing the rest from reference TRBV7-9 and TRBJ2-7, the complete variable domain is DTGVSQNPRHKITKRGQNVTFRCDPISEHNRLYWYRQTLGQGPEFLTYFQNEAQLEKSRLLSDRFSAERPKGSFSTLEIQRTEQGDSAMYLCASSLAGGLSLAYEQYFGPGTRLTVT.

V is TRBV4-2 and J is TRBJ1-2, with D uncertain. V lost 0 bases and J lost 3, with 8 bases in between. CDR1 and CDR2 (germline): LGHNA, YNFKEQ. The CDR3 spans 14 residues. DNA of the CDR3: TGTGCCAGCAGCCAAGAAATGGTGGACTATGGCTACACCTTC. This encodes CASSQEMVDYGYTF.

Only a few counts were recorded for this clone. V and J are TRBV3-1 (or the pseudogene TRBV3-2) and TRBJ1-6; D call uncertain. Trimming shortened V by 1 base and J by 9 bases, and 7 bases separated the two germline ends. This CDR3 is built from 13 residues. Germline values: CDR1 LGHDT, CDR2 YNNKEL (reference sequence). CDR3 protein: CASSQGPSSPLHF. The CDR3 region has the DNA TGTGCCAGCAGCCAAGGACCGTCTTCACCCCTCCACTTT.

The CDR3 loop reads CASSPWTGTANEQYF. CDR3 nucleotide sequence: TGCGCCAGCAGCCCCTGGACAGGGACTGCGAACGAGCAGTACTTC. V gene TRBV4-1 combines with J gene TRBJ2-7; 8 nucleotides line up with TRBD1. The CDR3 totals 15 residues. Losses at the gene ends were 4 bases for V and 5 bases for J; bases not matched to a gene: 10. Germline lookup yields CDR1 MGHRA and CDR2 YSYEKL.

The chain carries TRBV2 and TRBJ1-5; D unclear. The CDR3 contains 13 residues. Looked up from germline, CDR1 is SNHLY and CDR2 is FYNNEI. V shed 7 bases and J shed 2 bases, with 9 bases lying between them. The CDR3, as DNA: TGTGCCAGCAAACGCCCAGGCAATCAGCCCCAGCATTTT. Its translation: CASKRPGNQPQHF.

The CDR3 region is CASSRTYYGKLFF. The CDR3 coding sequence is TGTGCCAGCAGTCGTACCTACTACGGAAAACTGTTTTTT. The chain has TRBV6-5 and TRBJ1-4; D gene unclear. V was trimmed by 5 bases and J by 10 bases, leaving 14 bases between them. From germline, CDR1 is MNHEY and CDR2 SVGAGI. The CDR3 is made up of 13 amino acids.

The chain couples TRBV7-9 to TRBJ2-2; D unresolved. The CDR3 is 12 amino acids. V shed 5 bases and J shed 3 bases, with 4 bases lying between them. Germline V gene sequence: CDR1 SEHNR, CDR2 FQNEAQ (reference sequence). The CDR3 loop reads CASSQDTGELFF. CDR3 DNA sequence: TGTGCCAGCAGCCAGGACACCGGGGAGCTGTTTTTT.

Written as DNA, the CDR3 is TGTGCCAGCAGCTTAGACGGGAACACAGATACGCAGTATTTT. Amino acid sequence: CASSLDGNTDTQYF. This chain connects TRBV7-2 to TRBJ2-3, with D maybe TRBD2 (5 bases). V was pared by 1 base and J by 2 bases, with 7 bases between. This CDR3 is 14 amino acids long. CDR1 and CDR2 from the germline V gene are SGHTA and FQGNSA.

This clone has just a few counts. The V gene is TRBV12-3 or TRBV12-4, the J gene TRBJ1-3; D gene ambiguous. This CDR3 is 12 amino acids long. V lost 4 bases and J lost 3, with 4 bases in between. This CDR3 reads CASSSGGNTIYF. CDR3 coding DNA: TGTGCCAGCAGTTCCGGTGGAAACACCATATATTTT.

This clone was seen only once. The chain joins TRBV7-9 to TRBJ2-1, with D maybe TRBD1 (5 bases). Germline V CDR1 and CDR2: SEHNR, FQNEAQ (reference sequence). The CDR3 spans 16 residues. The germline V and J ends were trimmed by 3 bases and 6 bases, with 18 bases remaining between them. For the CDR3, the DNA is TGTGCCAGCAGCTTGTTTCCAGGGAATACCCTCAATGAGCAGTTCTTC. Translating it yields CASSLFPGNTLNEQFF.

The chain has TRBV27 and TRBJ2-3; possible D gene TRBD1, 5 bases. Germline lookup yields CDR1 MNHEY and CDR2 SMNVEV (reference sequence). V was clipped by 2 bases and J by 0 bases, with 6 bases between them. This CDR3 spans 14 amino acids. The CDR3 sequence is CASSLRQSTDTQYF. Here the CDR3 DNA reads TGTGCCAGCAGTTTAAGACAGAGCACAGATACGCAGTATTTT.

CDR3 amino acids: CASSLGGGRTDTQYF. Written as DNA, the CDR3 is TGTGCCAGCAGCTTAGGAGGGGGTCGCACAGATACGCAGTATTTT. V and J are TRBV11-3 and TRBJ2-3; tentative D call: TRBD1 (6 bases). Per germline, CDR1 SGHNT and CDR2 YENEEA. CDR3 length: 15 amino acids. The germline V and J ends were trimmed by 1 base and 1 base, with 9 bases remaining between them.

This rearrangement joins TRBV28 to TRBJ2-3; 7 bases agree with TRBD2. Germline-derived CDR1 and CDR2 are MDHEN and SYDVKM. There are 16 residues in the CDR3. Unmatched junction bases numbered 9, after V lost 4 bases and J lost 2 bases. CDR3 sequence (DNA): TGTGCCAGCAGTTCCCTGGGGGGGGAACCCACAGATACGCAGTATTTT. Translating gives CASSSLGGEPTDTQYF.

Sample share makes this clone medium-sized (0.01 to 0.1%). This rearrangement joins TRBV13 to TRBJ1-2; 9 bases match TRBD1. The CDR3 loop spans 17 amino acids. The J segment lost 3 bases and the V segment lost 6 bases, leaving 14 bases of the junction unmatched. Germline V gene data show CDR1 as PRHDT and CDR2 as FYEKMQ (reference sequence). The CDR3 is CASRRYLTRDRDYGYTF. The CDR3 nucleotides are TGTGCCAGCAGACGTTATTTAACCCGGGACAGGGACTATGGCTACACCTTC.

This clone showed up just a few times. V is TRBV5-1 and J is TRBJ1-1, with D hard to call. Trimming removed 2 bases at V and 3 bases at J, with 5 bases between. Per the germline V gene, CDR1 is SGHRS and CDR2 is YFSETQ. The CDR3 is 12 amino acids. The DNA of the CDR3 is TGCGCCAGCAGCTTCGGAGACACTGAAGCTTTCTTT. Translating it yields CASSFGDTEAFF.